This TCR beta chain was captured in a study of blood T cell repertoires in COVID-19. Overall study: Material from acute and convalescent COVID-19 was sourced from the United States, Italy and Spain.

Participants came from some 26 US areas, aged about 18 to 89 years. With respect to this clone: The sample carries other DNA sequences with the same CDR3.

Some clones are missing from TCRdb's copy, which holds only in-frame ones; the method was immunoSEQ multiplex PCR. The table includes approximately 300,000 clones, 70% to 90% detected once. This CDR3 has 14 amino acids. Deletions cut 6 bases from V and 2 bases from J, with 11 bases between. The germline CDR1 and CDR2 sequences are SEHNR and FQNEAQ (reference sequence). The source of this sequence is a woman aged 25-40 years who had recovered from COVID-19. Material: PBMCs or T cells enriched from blood (not recorded which). The rearrangement uses TRBV7-9 and TRBJ1-5, with D possibly matching TRBD1 (5 bases). The CDR3 region is CASSRGGGNQPQHF. In DNA, the CDR3 is TGTGCCAGCAGTCGGGGCGGGGGCAATCAGCCCCAGCATTTT.